In this sample, the clone carrying this T cell receptor (beta chain) turned up a few times. Its antigen is not identified. These data originate in a study of T cell repertoires in cytomegalovirus infection. Study in general: Both recently identified HLA-C-restricted and well-studied HLA-B-restricted CMV epitopes were used in the study. Indicated by public TCR beta signatures were CMV infection and matching HLA type. Study-wide findings and caveats: The ex vivo response was dominated by HLA-C-restricted CMV-specific TCR beta clonotypes.

This CDR3 region has 16 residues. The V gene lost 0 bases and the J gene lost 4 bases, with 13 bases spanning the gap. Germline V gene sequence: CDR1 SQVTM, CDR2 ANQGSEA. TCRdb itself ran the reads through MiXCR, one entry per CDR3 protein. The sample lists around 770,000 distinct CDR3 sequences; about 29% were seen once. V is TRBV29-1 and J is TRBJ2-6; the D is unclear. The sequencing used cultured CD8+ T cells from PBMCs, collected from culture after CMV antigen stimulation. The receptor was derived from a human donor in good health (CMV status not recorded). Some clones in this sample may be carry-over from other donors' samples. The CDR3, as DNA: TGCAGCGTTGAAGAAAGGTGGATGCCCGGGGCCAACGTCCTGACTTTC. Translated: CSVEERWMPGANVLTF.